This entry describes one TCR beta chain. Its target is unknown. These data come from a study of vaccination effects on CD4 cells after COVID-19. Study-wide results and limits: Clones of infection and vaccine origin contracted markedly late after vaccination.

This CDR3 has 13 residues. Germline V gives CDR1 SGHNT, CDR2 YENEEA. The V and J ends lost 5 bases and 5 bases respectively, with 12 bases between them. Antigen-specific CD4+ T cells expanded by the ViraFEST assay with viral peptide pools were then sequenced. Cultured cells yielded isolated CD4+ T cells after 10 to 11 days. Participants received two doses of either the BNT162b2 or mRNA-1273 vaccine. A half-volume exchange with IL-2 medium occurred on days 3 and 7. Only in-frame clones appear in the TCRdb table, and some are missing; sequencing was by immunoSEQ multiplex PCR. Among roughly 27,000 clones listed, approximately 71% were seen once.

The rearrangement uses TRBV11-3 and TRBJ1-1; D possibly corresponds to TRBD1 (6 bases). The clonotype originates from a human donor who received a COVID-19 vaccine. The starting material was CD4+ T cells from PBMCs cultured with HCoV-NL63 spike peptides, obtained after COVID-19 vaccination. The CDR3 coding sequence is TGTGCCAGCAGCCGGACAGAGAGGACTGAAGCTTTCTTT. Translating gives CASSRTERTEAFF.